The T cell receptor (beta chain) under discussion was sequenced for a study of T cells after yellow fever vaccination. By 5'RACE template switching, TCR cDNA was produced, with a universal primer site and UMIs added in the process. TCRdb fed the 5' RACE reads into MiXCR, producing one record per CDR3 protein. Here the sample spans a few hundred thousand distinct CDR3 sequences, approximately 10% being singletons. This clonotype was seen only a few times. The CDR3 loop spans 13 amino acids. From germline, CDR1 is SQVTM and CDR2 ANQGSEA. V was pared by 5 bases and J by 8 bases, with 8 bases of the junction left unmatched.

The starting material was CD4+ T cells sorted from PBMCs, obtained 5 days after the yellow fever booster vaccination. The TCR comes from a man younger than 35 who received the YFV17D yellow fever vaccine. The J gene is TRBJ2-1, the V gene TRBV29-1; 8 positions match TRBD2. The CDR3 DNA reads as TGCAGCGTTACACTAGCGGCCCGGTATGAGCAGTTCTTC. This codes for CSVTLAARYEQFF.